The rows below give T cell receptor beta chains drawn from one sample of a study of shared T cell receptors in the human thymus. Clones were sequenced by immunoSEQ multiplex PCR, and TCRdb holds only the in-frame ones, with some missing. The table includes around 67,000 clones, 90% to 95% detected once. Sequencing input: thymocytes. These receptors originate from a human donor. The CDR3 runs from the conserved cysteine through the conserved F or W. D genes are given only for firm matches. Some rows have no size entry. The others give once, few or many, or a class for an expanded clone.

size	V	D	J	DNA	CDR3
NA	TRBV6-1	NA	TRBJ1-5	TGTGCCAGCAGTGAAGCAAAAGGGGGTACTATTAATCAGCCCCAGCATTTT	CASSEAKGGTINQPQHF
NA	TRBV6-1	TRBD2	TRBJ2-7	TGTGCCAGCAGTGACACCGGGGGGCTAGCGGGGAACTCCTACGAGCAGTACTTC	CASSDTGGLAGNSYEQYF
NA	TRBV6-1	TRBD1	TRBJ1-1	TGTGCCAGCAGGGGGACAGGGGGCGTCCCTGAAGCTTTCTTT	CASRGTGGVPEAFF
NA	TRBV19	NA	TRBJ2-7	TGTGCCAGTAGGCCGGGGGCCAGTCGTTACGAGCAGTACTTC	CASRPGASRYEQYF
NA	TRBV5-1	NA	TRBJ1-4	TGCGCCAGCAGTTGGGGTGCAGTCATGGCAACTAATGAAAAACTGTTTTTT	CASSWGAVMATNEKLFF
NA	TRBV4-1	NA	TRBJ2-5	TGCGCCAGCAGCCAAGATCGGGGACTAGAGACCCAGTACTTC	CASSQDRGLETQYF
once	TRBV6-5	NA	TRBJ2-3	TGTGCCAGTGCGATGGGAAACGATACGCAGTATTTT	CASAMGNDTQYF
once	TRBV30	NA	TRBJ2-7	TGTGCCTGGGGGATCAAAAGCTGGTACGAGCAGTACTTC	CAWGIKSWYEQYF
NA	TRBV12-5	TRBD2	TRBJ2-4	TGTGCTAGTGGTTTGGTACTAGCGGGGGTTCCGTCGGCCAAAAACATTCAGTACTTC	CASGLVLAGVPSAKNIQYF
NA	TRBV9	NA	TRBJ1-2	TGTGCCAGCAGCGATAACAGGGAACGGTATGGCTACACCTTC	CASSDNRERYGYTF
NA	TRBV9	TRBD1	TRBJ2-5	TGTGCCAGCAGCGTAGCTTCGGACAGGATAGGACAAGAGACCCAGTACTTC	CASSVASDRIGQETQYF
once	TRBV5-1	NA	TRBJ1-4	TGCGCCAGCAGCTCGGCGGAAACTAATGAAAAACTGTTTTTT	CASSSAETNEKLFF
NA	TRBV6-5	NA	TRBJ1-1	TGTGCCAGCAGTTATTCACAGGGTGATGCTGAAGCTTTCTTT	CASSYSQGDAEAFF
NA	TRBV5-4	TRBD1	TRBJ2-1	TGTGCCAGCAGCCCGGACAGGGACTACAATGAGCAGTTCTTC	CASSPDRDYNEQFF
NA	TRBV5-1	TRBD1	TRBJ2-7	TGCGCCAGCAGCTTTCTTGGACAGGGATTGGCCTACGAGCAGTACTTC	CASSFLGQGLAYEQYF
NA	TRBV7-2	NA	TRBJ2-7	TGTGCCAGCAGCTTACAAGTTGAGCAGTACTTC	CASSLQVEQYF
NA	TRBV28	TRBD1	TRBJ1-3	TGTGCCAGCAGTTTACGGGACAGGGTTTCATTTGGAAACACCATATATTTT	CASSLRDRVSFGNTIYF
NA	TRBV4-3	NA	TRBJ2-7	TGCGCCAGCAGCCAAGATTCAGACAGGACCTACGAGCAGTACTTC	CASSQDSDRTYEQYF
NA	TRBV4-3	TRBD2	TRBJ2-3	TGCGCCAGCAGCCAAGTGTGGGCAGCGGGGGGGCCGAGGCCCCCAGATACGCAGTATTTT	CASSQVWAAGGPRPPDTQYF
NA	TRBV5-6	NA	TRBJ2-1	TGTGCCAGCAGGGCCGGGACCGACTACAATGAGCAGTTCTTC	CASRAGTDYNEQFF
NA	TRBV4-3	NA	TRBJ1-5	TGCGCCAGCAGCCAAGATTTGGCAGGTAATCAGCCCCAGCATTTT	CASSQDLAGNQPQHF
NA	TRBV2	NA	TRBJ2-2	TGTGCCAGCAGTGCACAAAACAGGGATGCCGGGGAGCTGTTTTTT	CASSAQNRDAGELFF
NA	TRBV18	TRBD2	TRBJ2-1	TGTGCCAGCTCACCACGAAAGCGGGGGGGCCTTTTTAACAATGAGCAGTTCTTC	CASSPRKRGGLFNNEQFF
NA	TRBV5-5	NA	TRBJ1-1	TGTGCCTGGGGGGCATCTGAAGCTTTCTTT	CAWGASEAFF
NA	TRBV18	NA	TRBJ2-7	TGTGCCAGCTCCCTTGGGGGAGAGGACGAGCAGTACTTC	CASSLGGEDEQYF
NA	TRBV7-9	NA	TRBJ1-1	TGTGCCAGCAGACCAGGGACGAACACTGAAGCTTTCTTT	CASRPGTNTEAFF
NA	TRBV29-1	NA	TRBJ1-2	TGCAGTGCCGCCCTTGAGGAAATCTACTATGGCTACACCTTC	CSAALEEIYYGYTF
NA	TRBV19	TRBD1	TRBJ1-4	TGTGCCAGTACTCCGACAGGGGTCCACCAAAGTGAAAAACTGTTTTTT	CASTPTGVHQSEKLFF
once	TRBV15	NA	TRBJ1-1	TGTGCCACCAGCAGAGATTGTAACAGACTGAACACTGAAGCTTTCTTT	CATSRDCNRLNTEAFF
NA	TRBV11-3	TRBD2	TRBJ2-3	TGTGCCAGCAGCCCAGGGTTCGGGGGGGCTGCAGATACGCAGTATTTT	CASSPGFGGAADTQYF
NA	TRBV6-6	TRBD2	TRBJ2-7	TGTGCCAGCAGTTATGGACTAGCTAACGAGCAGTACTTC	CASSYGLANEQYF